This TCR beta chain was observed in a study of graft-versus-host responses after intestinal transplantation. The overall study: Those transplanted obtained multivisceral, liver-intestinal, or isolated intestinal grafts.

On this clone itself: Its antigen is undetermined.

Study-level results: Patients who carried graft-donor T cell macrochimerism also had high graft-versus-host to host-versus-graft clonal ratios in their allografts.

Repertoires were generated with immunoSEQ multiplex PCR, while TCRdb's copy carries only in-frame clones and drops some. The sample includes over 65,000 clones, approximately 90% of them seen just once. The CDR3 spans 15 residues. The germline gives CDR1 MGHRA, CDR2 YSYEKL. The V gene is TRBV4-1, the J gene TRBJ2-5; D is unclear. Judging by the DNA end, TRBJ2-7 fits better; the J call may be wrong. The clonotype originates from a human donor who was the organ donor for an intestinal transplant. The sequencing here drew on unstimulated CD8+ T cells sorted from spleen or lymph node cells, taken before transplant. DNA for the CDR3: TGCGCCAGCAGCCCCCTCTCACTGGAGTCCTACGAGCAGTACTTC. As protein: CASSPLSLESYEQYF.